The 24 T cell receptor beta chains below all came from one sample that was sequenced in a study of T cell responses to AZD1222 COVID-19 vaccine. Some clones are missing from TCRdb's copy, which holds only in-frame ones; the method was immunoSEQ multiplex PCR. The table has about 85,000 clones, 85% to 90% seen once. The specimen comprised peripheral blood, sampled on day 0 of AZD1222 vaccination. Receptor source: an adult in good health.

The genes are TRBV27 and TRBJ2-7, with TRBD1 matching 8 bases. J gave up 2 bases and V 3 bases, and 6 bases lay outside the gene matches. CDR1 is MNHEY and CDR2 is SMNVEV in the germline V gene (reference sequence). The CDR3 covers 15 residues. CDR3 residues: CASSFGADRAYEQYF. CDR3 bases: TGTGCCAGCAGTTTTGGGGCGGACAGGGCCTACGAGCAGTACTTC.

The genes are TRBV19 and TRBJ2-1; 8 bases are shared with TRBD1. Germline V gives CDR1 LNHDA, CDR2 SQIVND (reference sequence). V lost 4 bases to trimming and J lost 1 base; unmatched junction nucleotides: 3. This CDR3 region has 15 residues. As DNA, the CDR3 is TGTGCCAGTAGTACCGGACAGGGTTCCTACAATGAGCAGTTCTTC. Amino acids: CASSTGQGSYNEQFF.

The V gene is TRBV29-1, the J gene TRBJ1-1; D remains ambiguous. Germline-derived CDR1 and CDR2 are SQVTM and ANQGSEA. Between the trimmed V and J ends, which lost 4 bases and 10 bases, there was a span of 13 bases. This CDR3 has 11 residues. This CDR3 is CSVVGSVPAFF. CDR3 sequence (DNA): TGCAGCGTTGTGGGATCGGTGCCAGCTTTCTTT.

V usage is TRBV28 and J usage is TRBJ1-1; D is unresolved. This CDR3 is 14 amino acids long. V lost 7 bases and J 3 bases, leaving 15 bases between the germline ends. Germline V gene sequence: CDR1 MDHEN, CDR2 SYDVKM. DNA for the CDR3: TGTGCCAGCACCCAAACTGCTACCCACACTGAAGCTTTCTTT. This sequence encodes CASTQTATHTEAFF.

This clone has only one observation. The CDR3, as DNA: TGTGCCAGCAGCGTCGCCGGGGCCCACTACGAGCAGTACTTC. Residues: CASSVAGAHYEQYF. The V gene is TRBV9, the J gene TRBJ2-7, with D perhaps TRBD1 or TRBD2 (5 bases each). V dropped 2 bases and J dropped 3 bases, with 12 bases sitting between them. CDR3 length equals 14 residues. CDR1 and CDR2 (germline): SGDLS, YYNGEE.

J is TRBJ1-3 and V is TRBV2; 7 nucleotides agree with TRBD1. In germline, CDR1 is SNHLY, CDR2 FYNNEI. Trimming at V came to 2 bases and at J to 1 base, leaving 8 bases not matched to a gene. This CDR3 has 17 residues. The CDR3 sequence is CASSETHSGGSGNTIYF. In DNA, the CDR3 is TGTGCCAGCAGTGAAACACACTCAGGGGGTTCTGGAAACACCATATATTTT.

CDR3 in amino acids: CASSPTSGSPDTQYF. The CDR3 nucleotides are TGTGCCAGCAGTCCGACTAGCGGGAGTCCAGATACGCAGTATTTT. The J gene is TRBJ2-3, the V gene TRBV6-2 or TRBV6-3; 12 positions agree with TRBD2. Germline values: CDR1 MNHEY, CDR2 SVGEGT. Unmatched junction bases numbered 4, after V lost 5 bases and J lost 4 bases. This CDR3 contains 15 residues.

V gene TRBV25-1 combines with J gene TRBJ1-2; D is ambiguous. Per the germline V gene, CDR1 is MGHDK and CDR2 is SYGVNS. Trimming left V 3 bases short and J 0 bases short, with 5 bases between. The CDR3 covers 13 residues. CDR3 sequence reads: CASSDSPNYGYTF. Here the CDR3 DNA reads TGTGCCAGCAGTGATTCCCCTAACTATGGCTACACCTTC.

Remarks on this clone: One end of the junction varies from germline; a read error may be responsible. The chain is built from TRBV19 and TRBJ1-1, with D possibly being TRBD1 (6 bases). Germline V lookup: CDR1 LNHDA, CDR2 SQIVND (reference sequence). The CDR3 runs to 12 residues. Here the CDR3 DNA reads TGTGCCAGTAGTATAATAAGGGACAAAATGGCCTTT. Its protein is CASSIIRDKMAF.

The V call is TRBV7-9, the J call TRBJ2-7; possible D gene TRBD1, 6 bases. CDR3 length: 14 amino acids. Trimming removed 2 bases from V and 2 bases from J, with 10 bases in between. Germline V gene lookup returns CDR1 SEHNR and CDR2 FQNEAQ (reference sequence). The CDR3 is CASSLMGDTYEQYF. CDR3 bases: TGTGCCAGCAGCTTAATGGGGGACACCTACGAGCAGTACTTC. Drawing the rest from reference TRBV7-9 and TRBJ2-7, the complete variable domain is DTGVSQNPRHKITKRGQNVTFRCDPISEHNRLYWYRQTLGQGPEFLTYFQNEAQLEKSRLLSDRFSAERPKGSFSTLEIQRTEQGDSAMYLCASSLMGDTYEQYFGPGTRLTVT.

The chain uses TRBV14 and TRBJ2-7; D ambiguous. This CDR3 spans 16 amino acids. Germline V CDR1 and CDR2: SGHDN, FVKESK. Trimming removed 4 bases at V and 3 bases at J, with 19 bases between. CDR3 bases: TGTGCCAGCAGCCCCACGGTGGATATGCCGGGCTACGAGCAGTACTTC. It is translated as CASSPTVDMPGYEQYF.

The gene calls are TRBV5-1 and TRBJ2-7, with D maybe TRBD1 (6 bases). CDR1 is SGHRS and CDR2 is YFSETQ in the germline V gene. Trimming cost V 5 bases and J 6 bases, with 18 bases left between them. The CDR3 totals 14 residues. This CDR3 is CASSMRQGTGEQYF. CDR3 nucleotides: TGCGCCAGCAGTATGCGGCAGGGGACGGGCGAGCAGTACTTC.

The rearrangement links TRBV6-2 or TRBV6-3 to TRBJ1-2; TRBD1 might be the D (5 bases). The germline V gene encodes CDR1 MNHEY and CDR2 SVGEGT. The CDR3 sequence is 14 residues long. V dropped 2 bases and J dropped 2 bases, with 9 bases sitting between them. The CDR3 DNA reads TGTGCCAGCAGTTACGGCGAGGGGAACTATGGCTACACCTTC. Translated: CASSYGEGNYGYTF.

The chain recombines TRBV4-3 with TRBJ2-1, with 10 bases fitting TRBD2. Germline V lookup: CDR1 LGHNA, CDR2 YSLEER. The CDR3 consists of 16 residues. V lost 0 bases and J lost 4; bases outside the gene matches: 3. The CDR3 DNA reads TGCGCCAGCAGCCAAGAACCGGGACTAGCGTACAATGAGCAGTTCTTC. Translated: CASSQEPGLAYNEQFF.

The CDR3 nucleotides are TGTGCCAGCAGCTTGGCAGACTCTGGGGCCAACGTCCTGACTTTC. Translated, it gives CASSLADSGANVLTF. J is TRBJ2-6 and V is TRBV5-5; D gene uncertain. V was pared by 0 bases and J by 0 bases, with 4 bases between. This CDR3 spans 15 amino acids. CDR1 and CDR2 (germline): SGHKS, YYEKEE (reference sequence). Full variable domain (missing parts from reference TRBV5-5 and TRBJ2-6): DAGVTQSPTHLIKTRGQQVTLRCSPISGHKSVSWYQQVLGQGPQFIFQYYEKEERGRGNFPDRFSARQFPNYSSELNVNALLLGDSALYLCASSLADSGANVLTFGAGSRLTVL.

The CDR3 protein is CASSLVASSYNEQFF. CDR3 nucleotides: TGCGCCAGCAGCTTGGTAGCGAGCTCCTACAATGAGCAGTTCTTC. The chain employs TRBV5-1 and TRBJ2-1; the D gene is possibly TRBD2 (5 bases). This CDR3 has 15 amino acids. The V gene's germline CDR1 is SGHRS and CDR2 YFSETQ. Between the trimmed V and J ends, which lost 0 bases and 0 bases, there was a span of 7 bases.

The rearrangement links TRBV25-1 to TRBJ2-1; TRBD1 agrees at 9 bases. V was clipped by 5 bases and J by 3 bases; unmatched bases: 8. This CDR3 is built from 16 residues. CDR1 and CDR2 (germline): MGHDK, SYGVNS. In DNA form, the CDR3 reads TGTGCCAGCAGTAGGCCCGGGACAGGGTTCTACAATGAGCAGTTCTTC. Translated: CASSRPGTGFYNEQFF.

The rearrangement links TRBV6-5 to TRBJ2-7; 9 bases align to TRBD1. Germline V gene sequence: CDR1 MNHEY, CDR2 SVGAGI. J gave up 3 bases and V 2 bases, and 5 bases lay outside the gene matches. The CDR3 contains 15 residues. CDR3 DNA: TGTGCCAGCAGTTACCCCGGGACAGGGATCTACGAGCAGTACTTC. Its translation: CASSYPGTGIYEQYF.

The genes are TRBV5-1 and TRBJ2-1, with 8 bases that match TRBD1. Per the germline V gene, CDR1 is SGHRS and CDR2 is YFSETQ. V shed 6 bases and J 4 bases; nucleotides not matched to a gene: 9. The CDR3 spans 15 residues. This CDR3 is CASTRADRVYNEQFF. CDR3 sequence (DNA): TGCGCCAGCACCCGTGCGGACAGGGTGTACAATGAGCAGTTCTTC.

The rearrangement joins TRBV19 to TRBJ1-2; tentatively, D is TRBD1 (6 bases). This CDR3 region has 14 residues. Trimming took 5 bases from V and 1 from J, leaving 11 bases between them. CDR1 is LNHDA, CDR2 SQIVND, per germline (reference sequence). The CDR3 coding sequence is TGTGCCAGTAGTCGGACAGCGTTTAACTATGGCTACACCTTC. Translated, it gives CASSRTAFNYGYTF. Together with reference TRBV19 and TRBJ1-2, the CDR3 gives the full variable domain: DGGITQSPKYLFRKEGQNVTLSCEQNLNHDAMYWYRQDPGQGLRLIYYSQIVNDFQKGDIAEGYSVSREKKESFPLTVTSAQKNPTAFYLCASSRTAFNYGYTFGSGTRLTVV.

This chain uses TRBV10-3 with TRBJ1-1; possibly TRBD1 for D (5 bases). The V gene lost 2 bases and the J gene lost 1 base, with 11 bases spanning the gap. CDR1 and CDR2 (germline): ENHRY, SYGVKD. The CDR3 extends over 15 amino acids. The CDR3 here is CAISEVKGSNTEAFF. In DNA form, the CDR3 reads TGTGCCATCAGTGAGGTCAAGGGGTCGAACACTGAAGCTTTCTTT.

The chain combines TRBV5-5 with TRBJ2-7; 8 nucleotides align to TRBD1. Germline CDR1 and CDR2: SGHKS and YYEKEE (reference sequence). The CDR3 is 15 residues long. V dropped 4 bases and J dropped 2; count of bases not matched to a gene: 8. The CDR3 sequence: CASSVQGELTYEQYF. Here the CDR3 DNA reads TGTGCCAGCAGCGTACAGGGGGAACTTACCTACGAGCAGTACTTC.

This clone was counted a single time. The chain employs TRBV6-5 and TRBJ2-7; D remains ambiguous. From germline, CDR1 is MNHEY and CDR2 SVGAGI. Trimming took 6 bases from V and 1 from J, leaving 7 bases between them. The CDR3 is 12 amino acids. CDR3 region: CASRGLSYEQYF. The CDR3, as DNA: TGTGCCAGCAGGGGGTTGTCCTACGAGCAGTACTTC.

The chain recombines TRBV19 with TRBJ1-5, with TRBD1 matching 8 bases. J was trimmed by 4 bases and V by 5 bases; bases with no gene match: 4. The V gene's germline CDR1 is LNHDA and CDR2 SQIVND (reference sequence). This CDR3 comprises 14 residues. For the CDR3, the DNA is TGTGCCAGTAGTCAGGGGGCGGGTAATCAGCCCCAGCATTTT. Its protein is CASSQGAGNQPQHF. The complete variable domain, with remaining parts taken from reference TRBV19 and TRBJ1-5, reads DGGITQSPKYLFRKEGQNVTLSCEQNLNHDAMYWYRQDPGQGLRLIYYSQIVNDFQKGDIAEGYSVSREKKESFPLTVTSAQKNPTAFYLCASSQGAGNQPQHFGDGTRLSIL.